This is a list of T cell receptor beta chains from one sample in a study of brain T cells in children with intractable seizures. Sequenced by immunoSEQ multiplex PCR; TCRdb stores in-frame clones only, minus some. The data hold tens of thousands of clones, with 80% to 95% observed a single time. The source material was peripheral blood, sampled at surgery. These receptors came from a girl aged 2 to 10 with tuberous sclerosis and intractable seizures. CDR3s include the opening cysteine and the closing phenylalanine or tryptophan. D genes are given only for firm matches. Clone size appears in some rows only: once, few, many, or a class for an expanded clone.

>NA|NA|TRBJ1-2|TRBV10-2
TGCGCCAGCAGTGAAGCCAGAGTGGAGGGAGGTGGCTACACCTTC
CASSEARVEGGGYTF
>TRBD2|NA|TRBJ2-1|TRBV27
TGTGCCAGCACCAGAGCGGGAGGGTCCTACAATGAGCAGTTCTTC
CASTRAGGSYNEQFF
>NA|NA|TRBJ2-1|TRBV5-1
TGCGCCAGCAGCGGTCCGGACCCTGAGCAGTTCTTC
CASSGPDPEQFF
>NA|medium-sized|TRBJ1-6|TRBV27
TGTGCCAGCAGTTTGATAACAGGGTTCGGTAATTCACCCCTCCACTTT
CASSLITGFGNSPLHF
>NA|NA|TRBJ2-5|TRBV3-1/TRBV3-2
TGTGCCAGCAGCCAACACGGATTTAGGGGTCAAGAGACCCAGTACTTC
CASSQHGFRGQETQYF
>NA|NA|TRBJ1-1|TRBV6-1
TGTGCCAGCAGTGAAGCGCGCCGGGGACTCACGAACACTGAAGCTTTCTTT
CASSEARRGLTNTEAFF
>NA|NA|TRBJ2-3|TRBV30
TGTGCCTGGAGTGTAAACCTTAGGGATACGCAGTATTTT
CAWSVNLRDTQYF
>TRBD1|NA|TRBJ1-1|TRBV5-1
TGCGCCAGCAGCTTGGCGGGACAGGAAGCTTTCTTT
CASSLAGQEAFF
>TRBD1|NA|TRBJ1-1|TRBV7-2
TGTGCCAGCAGCTCCTCTTCCCGGACAGGGGGCAGAGAAGCTTTCTTT
CASSSSSRTGGREAFF
>TRBD1|NA|TRBJ1-4|TRBV7-9
TGTGCCAGCAGCCCGCTACAGGGGTTAAGTGAAAAACTGTTTTTT
CASSPLQGLSEKLFF
>NA|once|TRBJ2-1|TRBV3-1/TRBV3-2
TGTGCCAGCAGCCAAGAATTGGACAATGAGCAGTTCTTC
CASSQELDNEQFF
>NA|NA|TRBJ2-1|TRBV27
TGTGCCAGCAGCCTCTTTTCGGGCACACGGGTAAACAATGAGCAGTTCTTC
CASSLFSGTRVNNEQFF
>NA|NA|TRBJ2-7|TRBV5-1
TGCGCCAGCAGCTTTCCAGGATACGAGCAGTACTTC
CASSFPGYEQYF
>TRBD2|NA|TRBJ2-1|TRBV30
TGTGCCTGGAGTGTAATAGCGGGGGGTCTTCAGCCGTTCTTC
CAWSVIAGGLQPFF
>NA|few|TRBJ1-2|TRBV19
TGTGCCAGTAGTAGAGTTACAGGCACCTATGGCTACACCTTC
CASSRVTGTYGYTF
>NA|NA|TRBJ1-5|TRBV20-1
TGCAGTGCTAGTAAGTCCAGCCAAGGGAATCAGCCCCAGCATTTT
CSASKSSQGNQPQHF
>NA|NA|TRBJ1-1|TRBV7-8
TGTGCCAGCAGCTTAGCGCCGGGATTGAACACTGAAGCTTTCTTT
CASSLAPGLNTEAFF
>NA|NA|TRBJ1-4|TRBV11-2
TGTGCCAGCAGCTTCGGGGGGCGGCATGGCGAAAAACTGTTTTTT
CASSFGGRHGEKLFF
>NA|once|TRBJ2-2|TRBV7-8
TGTGCCAGCAGCTTAGCGTCGCAGGGTACAGGACCCGGGGAGCTGTTTTTT
CASSLASQGTGPGELFF
>TRBD2|once|TRBJ2-2|TRBV4-1
TGCGCCAGCAGCCAAGAGTGGAGCGGGGGAGCTTTCGGGGAGCTGTTTTTT
CASSQEWSGGAFGELFF
>NA|NA|TRBJ1-1|TRBV6-5
TGTGCCAGCAGACACGGGACCGTAGGTGAAGCTTTCTTT
CASRHGTVGEAFF
>NA|NA|TRBJ1-2|TRBV3-1/TRBV3-2
TGTGCCAGCAGCCAAGTAGTGTATCGCGGCTACACCTTC
CASSQVVYRGYTF
>TRBD1|NA|TRBJ2-7|TRBV11-2
TGTGCCAGCAGCTTTGGGACAGGGCCATACGAGCAGTACTTC
CASSFGTGPYEQYF
>NA|NA|TRBJ1-2|TRBV3-1/TRBV3-2
TGTGCCAGCAGCCAAGTGGGGACGGAAGATGGCTACACCTTC
CASSQVGTEDGYTF
>TRBD1|NA|TRBJ1-1|TRBV25-1
TGTGCCAGTAGGGAGGGGACAGGGGTAACTGAAGCTTTCTTT
CASREGTGVTEAFF
>NA|NA|TRBJ2-7|TRBV7-2
TGTGCCAGCAGCTTTGCGGGATCCATGCGTGAGCAGTACTTC
CASSFAGSMREQYF
>TRBD1|NA|TRBJ2-4|TRBV19
TGTGCCAGTAGTGATCGGACAGGCTCCAAAAACATTCAGTACTTC
CASSDRTGSKNIQYF
>NA|NA|TRBJ1-2|TRBV12-3/TRBV12-4
TGTGCCAGCAGTTTACGGGGACACTATGGCTACACCTTC
CASSLRGHYGYTF
>NA|NA|TRBJ1-6|TRBV6-1
TGTGCCAGCAGTGAAGCGCGGCAGGGCCTTTCACCCCTCCACTTT
CASSEARQGLSPLHF
>TRBD1|few|TRBJ2-2|TRBV10-3
TGTGCCATCAGTGAGGGCAGGGGGAGACGGAACACCGGGGAGCTGTTTTTT
CAISEGRGRRNTGELFF
>TRBD2|NA|TRBJ2-1|TRBV27
TGTGCCAGCGGGCGGGCGGGGGGCTCTTACAATGAGCAGTTCTTC
CASGRAGGSYNEQFF
>TRBD1|NA|TRBJ1-1|TRBV12-3/TRBV12-4
TGTGCCAGCAGCGGACAGGGAGGCACTGAAGCTTTCTTT
CASSGQGGTEAFF
>NA|few|TRBJ2-7|TRBV6-5
TGTGCCAGCATAGGCTACGAGCAGTACTTC
CASIGYEQYF
>NA|NA|TRBJ2-3|TRBV10-3
TGTGCCACATGCCGGGACTCAAACGCAGATACGCAGTATTTT
CATCRDSNADTQYF
>NA|NA|TRBJ2-1|TRBV6-5
TGTGCCAGCAGTTACTCGATTAACTTTGGTGAGCAGTTCTTC
CASSYSINFGEQFF
>NA|NA|TRBJ1-1|TRBV6-5
TGTGCCAGCAAGTTAGGAGTCATAAACACTGAAGCTTTCTTT
CASKLGVINTEAFF
>NA|NA|TRBJ1-4|TRBV19
TGTGCCAGTAGTACCAGTGGAAGTGAAAAACTGTTTTTT
CASSTSGSEKLFF
>NA|NA|TRBJ1-2|TRBV3-1/TRBV3-2
TGTGCCAGCAGCCAAGTCCCGTCCCATGGCTACACCTTC
CASSQVPSHGYTF
>NA|NA|TRBJ1-2|TRBV2
TGTGCCAGCAGTGACAGGATGATTGGTGGCTACACCTTC
CASSDRMIGGYTF
>TRBD2|NA|TRBJ2-1|TRBV6-5
TGTGCCAGCAGTCCCGGGACTAGCGGGACCGCCATCGTCTTC
CASSPGTSGTAIVF
>NA|NA|TRBJ1-2|TRBV7-8
TGTGCCAGCAGCGTCCTTCGGACAAAGGCACACTATGGCTACACCTTC
CASSVLRTKAHYGYTF
>NA|NA|TRBJ1-5|TRBV5-8
TGTGCCAGCAGCTTGGTCGGGACCAATCAGCCCCAGCATTTT
CASSLVGTNQPQHF
>TRBD2|NA|TRBJ2-1|TRBV7-3
TGTGCCAGCAGCTTACGCCCTCGGGCCGGGACTAGTAACAATGAGCAGTTCTTC
CASSLRPRAGTSNNEQFF
>NA|NA|TRBJ2-6|TRBV21-1
TGTGCCAGCAGCAAGCCCGGGATCCCCGTCTCTGGGGCCAACGTCCTGACTTTC
CASSKPGIPVSGANVLTF
>NA|NA|TRBJ1-2|TRBV6-5
TGTGCCAGCAGTTTTGTTGGGGATGGCTACACCTTC
CASSFVGDGYTF
>NA|few|TRBJ2-7|TRBV6-5
TGTGCCAGCAGTTACCTCGGGGGCTCCTACGAGCAGTACTTC
CASSYLGGSYEQYF
>NA|NA|TRBJ1-6|TRBV5-6
TGTGCCAGCAGCTTGGCCAGTTGGATTTCACCCCTCCACTTT
CASSLASWISPLHF
>TRBD1|NA|TRBJ2-4|TRBV6-5
TGTGCCAGCAGCCCCGACAGGGGTGCCAAAAACATTCAGTACTTC
CASSPDRGAKNIQYF
>NA|NA|TRBJ1-5|TRBV24-1
TGTGCCACCAGTGTAGGACAACATCAGCCCCAGCATTTT
CATSVGQHQPQHF
>NA|NA|TRBJ2-1|TRBV27
TGTGCCAGCAGTTTAGTAGGTAATTACAATGAGCAGTTCTTC
CASSLVGNYNEQFF
>NA|few|TRBJ2-1|TRBV30
TGTGCCTGGAACATAGGGGGGGGTGCCCAGCAGTTCTTC
CAWNIGGGAQQFF